This paragraph covers one TCR beta chain sequence. The length of the CDR3 is 14 residues. Per germline, CDR1 LNHDA and CDR2 SQIVND (reference sequence). Trimming cost V 3 bases and J 7 bases, with 15 bases left between them. Noted treatment: some 19 received Ad26.COV2.S at low or high dose, single or two shots; about 5 received placebo; per-sample allocation not given. Sampling took place 63 days after the first vaccine or placebo injection. Measured with immunoSEQ multiplex PCR; TCRdb has only the in-frame clones, and not every one. The table has approximately 300,000 clones, around 85% seen once. These data come from a study of Ad26.COV2.S vaccination and SARS-CoV-2 variants.

This TCR came from a person between 18 and 60 years old who received the Ad26.COV2.S COVID-19 vaccine or a placebo. The gene calls are TRBV19 and TRBJ2-5; D uncertain. Specimen: peripheral blood, collected in a trial of Ad26.COV2.S vaccine versus placebo. Here the CDR3 reads CASSIGRSPWTQYF. The CDR3 DNA sequence: TGTGCCAGTAGTATCGGCAGGAGCCCATGGACCCAGTACTTC.